This TCR beta chain is drawn from a study of T cell responses to AZD1222 COVID-19 vaccine. Study-wide results and caveats: With dominance at 160-218 and 743-854, vaccine-associated CD4 TCRs spanned spike. Nearly half of spike-specific TCRs reportedly target unmutated variant regions.

Produced via immunoSEQ multiplex PCR; TCRdb's table is partial and in-frame only. The sample lists more than 95,000 clones; roughly nine tenths were seen once. For this clone: Its cognate antigen is unknown.

V lost 3 bases and J 7 bases, leaving 10 bases between the germline ends. The germline V gene has CDR1 SGDLS and CDR2 YYNGEE. This CDR3 has 13 amino acids. The sample was peripheral blood, taken 28 days after the second AZD1222 dose. V is TRBV9 and J is TRBJ2-2; D gene ambiguous. The receptor's source is an adult who received the AZD1222 COVID-19 vaccine. The CDR3 here is CASSERPNGELFF. The CDR3 coding sequence is TGTGCCAGCAGCGAGAGACCCAACGGGGAGCTGTTTTTT.